This TCR beta chain was found in a study of beta chain features in type 1 diabetes. Study at large: Age, gender and cell yields were alike across patients and healthy donors. In all, some 110 million sorted cells from all samples were analyzed. Broader study findings: Patients showed naive, central memory and Treg TCRB repertoires that appeared more similar than those of healthy donors. Among all four CD4+ subsets, Type 1 diabetes patients had TCRB CDR3s that were moderately but significantly shorter.

Between the trimmed V and J ends, which lost 4 bases and 2 bases, there was a span of 5 bases. CDR3 size: 12 residues. In germline, CDR1 is SGHKS, CDR2 YYEKEE (reference sequence). Of note for this clone: As yet, its antigen is unknown.

TCRB transcripts that were expressed got sequenced, as all of the isolated RNA had been reverse transcribed. Average reads for naive, central memory and regulatory T cell samples were about 3.57 million. TCRdb keeps only in-frame clones here, not all; method: immunoSEQ multiplex PCR. The table lists around 150,000 clones, about a tenth of them singletons. This chain links TRBV5-5 with TRBJ2-3; D gene unclear. Sequencing input: central memory CD4+ T cells from blood. This clonotype was sampled from a man under 40 with type 1 diabetes. The CDR3 bases are TGTGCCAGCAGCCCAAACACAGATACGCAGTATTTT. Amino acids: CASSPNTDTQYF.